The rows below give T cell receptor beta chains drawn from one sample of a study of blood T cell repertoires in COVID-19. Data came from immunoSEQ multiplex PCR; TCRdb stores just in-frame clones and leaves some out. Among roughly 250,000 clones listed, approximately 91% were seen once. The sequenced sample consisted of peripheral blood. These receptors were obtained from a woman in her 40s who had recovered from COVID-19. The CDR3 runs from the conserved cysteine through the conserved F or W. The D gene is left open where the match is weak. The size of a clone is reported for some rows only, either as once, few or many, or as a class for expanded clones.

j_call	d_call	v_call	clone_size	cdr3_aa	cdr3_nt
TRBJ2-1	TRBD2	TRBV7-2	.	CASSPLGRGTSGSRNEQFF	TGTGCCAGCAGCCCCCTCGGGCGGGGGACTAGCGGGAGTCGTAATGAGCAGTTCTTC
TRBJ2-5	.	TRBV7-3	.	CASSAQQGSETQYF	TGTGCCAGCAGCGCACAACAGGGTTCAGAGACCCAGTACTTC
TRBJ2-1	TRBD1	TRBV19	.	CASSTPGQGWHNEQFF	TGTGCCAGTAGTACGCCAGGACAGGGTTGGCACAATGAGCAGTTCTTC
TRBJ2-4	TRBD1	TRBV5-6	.	CASSGWTGINTKNIQYF	TGTGCCAGCAGCGGGTGGACAGGGATAAATACCAAAAACATTCAGTACTTC
TRBJ1-3	TRBD1	TRBV27	few	CASSSRPGQGARGPRNTIYF	TGTGCCAGCAGTTCTCGACCGGGACAGGGGGCGCGAGGACCTAGAAACACCATATATTTT
TRBJ1-6	.	TRBV21-1	.	CASSSPGQGTHSYNSPLHF	TGTGCCAGCAGCAGTCCGGGACAGGGGACCCACTCCTATAATTCACCCCTCCACTTT
TRBJ1-6	.	TRBV28	.	CASSSLDPLHF	TGTGCCAGCAGTTCTCTAGATCCCCTCCACTTT
TRBJ2-7	TRBD1	TRBV11-3	.	CASSLARTGASYEQYF	TGTGCCAGCAGCTTAGCCCGGACAGGGGCCTCCTACGAGCAGTACTTC
TRBJ2-1	.	TRBV14	.	CASSQTTGNNEQFF	TGTGCCAGCAGCCAGACTACAGGGAACAATGAGCAGTTCTTC
TRBJ2-2	TRBD1	TRBV7-3	.	CASSPDRGPAGELFF	TGTGCCAGCAGCCCCGACAGGGGGCCGGCCGGGGAGCTGTTTTTT
TRBJ1-2	.	TRBV6-2/TRBV6-3	.	CASSWEAGYTF	TGTGCCAGCAGTTGGGAGGCTGGCTACACCTTC
TRBJ2-1	TRBD1	TRBV11-2	.	CASSPRGQAYNEQFF	TGTGCCAGCAGCCCACGGGGACAGGCCTACAATGAGCAGTTCTTC
TRBJ2-7	TRBD1	TRBV15	.	CATSTDRGLNEQYF	TGTGCCACCAGCACCGACAGGGGGCTTAATGAGCAGTACTTC
TRBJ1-2	TRBD1	TRBV12-3/TRBV12-4	few	CASSLQGAGGYTF	TGTGCCAGCAGTTTACAGGGGGCGGGCGGCTACACCTTC
TRBJ2-7	.	TRBV11-3	.	CASSLDLNRDYEQYF	TGTGCCAGCAGCTTAGATCTTAACAGGGATTACGAGCAGTACTTC
TRBJ1-2	TRBD1	TRBV3-1/TRBV3-2	.	CASSQQRGGDGYTF	TGTGCCAGCAGCCAACAGAGAGGGGGCGATGGCTACACCTTC
TRBJ2-1	.	TRBV6-4	.	CASSRDWGYNEQFF	TGTGCCAGCAGTAGGGACTGGGGCTACAATGAGCAGTTCTTC
TRBJ1-2	.	TRBV7-3	.	CASSFTGYRGYTF	TGTGCCAGCAGTTTCACAGGGTATCGGGGCTACACCTTC
TRBJ2-1	TRBD1	TRBV4-1	.	CASTANRGYLYNEQFF	TGCGCCAGCACCGCTAACAGGGGGTACCTATACAATGAGCAGTTCTTC
TRBJ1-5	TRBD1	TRBV19	many	CASNRGSNQPQHF	TGTGCCAGTAACAGGGGCAGCAATCAGCCCCAGCATTTT
TRBJ2-3	TRBD1	TRBV7-6	.	CASSLYYRGLTDTQYF	TGTGCCAGCAGCCTCTACTACAGGGGATTAACAGATACGCAGTATTTT
TRBJ2-3	.	TRBV7-2	.	CASSLASGTQYF	TGTGCCAGCAGCTTAGCGTCAGGGACGCAGTATTTT
TRBJ1-5	.	TRBV6-2/TRBV6-3	.	CASSYSNFRQPQHF	TGTGCCAGCAGTTACTCGAATTTTAGACAGCCCCAGCATTTT
TRBJ2-7	.	TRBV18	.	CASSPSTGHPLAEQYF	TGTGCCAGCTCACCAAGTACGGGACACCCCTTAGCCGAGCAGTACTTC
TRBJ1-6	TRBD1	TRBV19	.	CASRTTGSNNSPLHF	TGTGCCAGTAGAACGACAGGGTCGAATAATTCACCCCTCCACTTT